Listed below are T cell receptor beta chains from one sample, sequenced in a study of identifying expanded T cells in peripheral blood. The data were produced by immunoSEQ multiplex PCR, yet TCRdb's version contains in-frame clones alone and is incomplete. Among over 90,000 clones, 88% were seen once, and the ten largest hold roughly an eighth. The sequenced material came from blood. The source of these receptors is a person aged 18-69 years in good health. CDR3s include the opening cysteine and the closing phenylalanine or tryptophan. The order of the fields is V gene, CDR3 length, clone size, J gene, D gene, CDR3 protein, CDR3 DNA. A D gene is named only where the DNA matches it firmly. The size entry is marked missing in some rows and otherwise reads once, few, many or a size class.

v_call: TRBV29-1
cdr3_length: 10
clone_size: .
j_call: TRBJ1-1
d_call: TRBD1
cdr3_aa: CSFQGAEAFF
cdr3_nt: TGCAGCTTTCAGGGGGCTGAAGCTTTCTTT

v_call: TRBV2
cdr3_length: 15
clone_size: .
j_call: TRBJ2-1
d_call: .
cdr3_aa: CASSDRTSSYNEQFF
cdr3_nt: TGTGCCAGCAGTGACCGGACGAGCTCCTACAATGAGCAGTTCTTC

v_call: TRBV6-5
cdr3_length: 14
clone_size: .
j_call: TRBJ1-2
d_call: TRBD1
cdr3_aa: CASTDREDNYGYTF
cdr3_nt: TGTGCCAGCACCGACAGGGAGGATAACTATGGCTACACCTTC

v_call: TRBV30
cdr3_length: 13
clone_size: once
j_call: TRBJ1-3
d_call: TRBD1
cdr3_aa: CAAPGTGLNTIYF
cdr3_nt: TGTGCTGCTCCGGGGACAGGTTTGAACACCATATATTTT

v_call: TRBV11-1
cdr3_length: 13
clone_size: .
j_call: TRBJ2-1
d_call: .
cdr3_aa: CASSSYTDNEQFF
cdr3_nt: TGTGCCAGCAGCTCTTACACAGACAATGAGCAGTTCTTC

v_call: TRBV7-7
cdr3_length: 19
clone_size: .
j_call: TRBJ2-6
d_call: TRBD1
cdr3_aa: CASSLGPRDRGTGANVLTF
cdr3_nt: TGTGCCAGCAGCTTAGGACCCCGGGACAGGGGAACTGGGGCCAACGTCCTGACTTTC

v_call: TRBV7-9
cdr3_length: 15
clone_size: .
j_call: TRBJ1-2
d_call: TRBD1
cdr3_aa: CASSINQQGAEGYTF
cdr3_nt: TGTGCCAGCAGCATCAACCAACAGGGGGCGGAGGGCTACACCTTC

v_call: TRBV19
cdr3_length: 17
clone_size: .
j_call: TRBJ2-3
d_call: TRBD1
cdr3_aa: CASSIFSGTGSTDTQYF
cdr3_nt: TGTGCCAGTAGTATTTTCTCCGGGACAGGATCCACAGATACGCAGTATTTT

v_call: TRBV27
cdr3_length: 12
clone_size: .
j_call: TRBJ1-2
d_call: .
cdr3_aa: CASSGGLGGYTF
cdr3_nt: TGTGCCAGCAGTGGGGGACTCGGTGGCTACACCTTC

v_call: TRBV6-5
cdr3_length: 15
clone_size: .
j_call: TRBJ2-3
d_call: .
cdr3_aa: CASSYSPRDSDTQYF
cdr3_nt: TGTGCCAGCAGTTACTCCCCTCGGGACTCGGATACGCAGTATTTT

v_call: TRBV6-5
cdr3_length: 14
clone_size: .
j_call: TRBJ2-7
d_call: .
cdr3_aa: CASSLLFDSYEQYF
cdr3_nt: TGTGCCAGCAGTCTTCTCTTTGACTCCTACGAGCAGTACTTC

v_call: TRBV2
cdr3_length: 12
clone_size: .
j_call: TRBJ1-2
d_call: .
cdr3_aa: CATGGLDYGYTF
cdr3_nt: TGTGCCACGGGGGGGCTAGACTATGGCTACACCTTC

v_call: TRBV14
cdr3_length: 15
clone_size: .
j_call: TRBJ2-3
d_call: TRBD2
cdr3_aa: CASSQGLAGGDTQYF
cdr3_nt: TGTGCCAGCAGCCAAGGACTAGCGGGAGGAGATACGCAGTATTTT

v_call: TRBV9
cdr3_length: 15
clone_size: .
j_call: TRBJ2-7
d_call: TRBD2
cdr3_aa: CASSASTSGRYEQYF
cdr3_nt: TGTGCCAGCAGCGCGTCGACTAGCGGGAGGTACGAGCAGTACTTC

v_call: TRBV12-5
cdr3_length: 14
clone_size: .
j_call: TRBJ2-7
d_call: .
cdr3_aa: CASGWGDSPYEQYF
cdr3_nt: TGTGCTAGTGGTTGGGGGGACAGTCCCTACGAGCAGTACTTC

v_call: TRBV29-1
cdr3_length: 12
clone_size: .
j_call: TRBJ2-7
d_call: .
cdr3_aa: CSVGQRKDEQYF
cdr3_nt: TGCAGCGTTGGACAGAGAAAGGACGAGCAGTACTTC

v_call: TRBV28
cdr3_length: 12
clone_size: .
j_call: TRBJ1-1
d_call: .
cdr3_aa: CASSHAYSEAFF
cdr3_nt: TGTGCCAGCAGCCATGCCTACAGTGAAGCTTTCTTT

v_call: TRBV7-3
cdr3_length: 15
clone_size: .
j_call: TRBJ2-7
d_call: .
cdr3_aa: CASSFRQVGAYEQYF
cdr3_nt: TGTGCCAGCAGCTTCAGGCAGGTTGGAGCCTACGAGCAGTACTTC

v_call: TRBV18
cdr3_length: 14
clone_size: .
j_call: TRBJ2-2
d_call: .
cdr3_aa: CASSPRGEAGELFF
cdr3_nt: TGTGCCAGCTCACCACGCGGGGAGGCCGGGGAGCTGTTTTTT

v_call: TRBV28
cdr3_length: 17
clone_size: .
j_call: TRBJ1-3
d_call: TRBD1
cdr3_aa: CASRGDRGRPSGNTIYF
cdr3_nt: TGTGCCAGCAGGGGCGACAGGGGGAGGCCCTCTGGAAACACCATATATTTT

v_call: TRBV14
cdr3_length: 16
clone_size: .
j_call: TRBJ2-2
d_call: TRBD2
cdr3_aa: CASSQSRGGNTGELFF
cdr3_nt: TGTGCCAGCAGCCAATCTCGCGGGGGGAACACCGGGGAGCTGTTTTTT

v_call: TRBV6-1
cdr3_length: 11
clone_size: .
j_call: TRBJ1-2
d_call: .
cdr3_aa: CAAGLDYGYTF
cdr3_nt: TGTGCGGCCGGGCTGGATTATGGCTACACCTTC

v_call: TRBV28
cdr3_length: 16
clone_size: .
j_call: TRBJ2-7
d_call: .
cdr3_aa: CASSLKGRHGPHEQYF
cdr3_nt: TGTGCCAGCAGTTTGAAGGGACGCCATGGTCCGCACGAGCAGTACTTC

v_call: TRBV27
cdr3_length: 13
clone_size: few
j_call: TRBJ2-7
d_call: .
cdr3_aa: CASAGEFSYEQYF
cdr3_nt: TGTGCCAGCGCAGGGGAATTCTCCTACGAGCAGTACTTC

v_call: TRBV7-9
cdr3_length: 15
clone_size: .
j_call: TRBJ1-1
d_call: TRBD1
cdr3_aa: CASSSQGAGGTEAFF
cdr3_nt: TGTGCCAGCAGCTCCCAGGGGGCAGGGGGCACTGAAGCTTTCTTT

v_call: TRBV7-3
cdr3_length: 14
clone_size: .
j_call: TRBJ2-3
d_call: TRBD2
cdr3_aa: CASSSSGGTDTQYF
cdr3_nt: TGTGCCAGCAGCTCAAGCGGGGGCACAGATACGCAGTATTTT

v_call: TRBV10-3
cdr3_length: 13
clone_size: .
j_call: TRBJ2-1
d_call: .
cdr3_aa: CAISERTYNEQFF
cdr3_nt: TGTGCCATCAGTGAGAGGACCTACAATGAGCAGTTCTTC

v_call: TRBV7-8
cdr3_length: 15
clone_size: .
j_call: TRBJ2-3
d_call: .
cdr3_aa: CASSPLRGITDTQYF
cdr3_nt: TGTGCCAGCAGCCCCTTACGTGGGATCACAGATACGCAGTATTTT

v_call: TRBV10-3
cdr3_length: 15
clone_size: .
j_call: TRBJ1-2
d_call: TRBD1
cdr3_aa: CAITEGTGGHYGYTF
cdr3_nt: TGTGCCATCACCGAAGGGACAGGGGGCCACTATGGCTACACCTTC

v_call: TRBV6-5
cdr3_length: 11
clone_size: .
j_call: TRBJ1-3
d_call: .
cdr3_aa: CASVRGNTIYF
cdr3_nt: TGTGCCAGCGTAAGGGGAAACACCATATATTTT

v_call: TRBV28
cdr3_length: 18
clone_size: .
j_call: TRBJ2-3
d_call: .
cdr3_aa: CASSGQTLGGLITDTQYF
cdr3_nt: TGTGCCAGCAGCGGACAGACCCTAGGAGGCCTTATCACAGATACGCAGTATTTT

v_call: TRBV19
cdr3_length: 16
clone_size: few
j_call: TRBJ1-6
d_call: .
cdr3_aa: CASSTLDSSSNSPLHF
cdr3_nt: TGTGCCAGTAGTACCCTGGACAGTTCGAGTAATTCACCCCTCCACTTT

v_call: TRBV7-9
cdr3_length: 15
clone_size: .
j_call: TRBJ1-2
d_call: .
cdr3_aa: CASSSSMGFNYGYTF
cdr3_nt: TGTGCCAGCAGCTCTAGCATGGGCTTTAACTATGGCTACACCTTC

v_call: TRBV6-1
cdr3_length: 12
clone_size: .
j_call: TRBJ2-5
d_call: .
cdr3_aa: CASRAVGETQYF
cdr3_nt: TGTGCCAGCAGGGCCGTGGGAGAGACCCAGTACTTC

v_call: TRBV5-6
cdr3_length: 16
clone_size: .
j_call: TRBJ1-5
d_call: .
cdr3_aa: CASSHQDPMSNQPQHF
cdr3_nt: TGTGCCAGCAGCCACCAGGACCCAATGAGCAATCAGCCCCAGCATTTT

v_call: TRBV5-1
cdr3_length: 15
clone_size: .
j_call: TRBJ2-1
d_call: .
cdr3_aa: CASSLPQGTSPGQFF
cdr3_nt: TGCGCCAGCAGCTTGCCCCAAGGGACATCTCCCGGGCAGTTCTTC

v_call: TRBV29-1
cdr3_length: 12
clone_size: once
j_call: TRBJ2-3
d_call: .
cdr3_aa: CSVERESDTQYF
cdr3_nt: TGCAGCGTTGAAAGGGAATCAGATACGCAGTATTTT

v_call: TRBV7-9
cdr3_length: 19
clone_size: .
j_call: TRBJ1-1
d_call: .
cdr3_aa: CASSSYGDFMARMNTEAFF
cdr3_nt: TGTGCCAGCAGCTCGTACGGTGACTTTATGGCCCGAATGAACACTGAAGCTTTCTTT

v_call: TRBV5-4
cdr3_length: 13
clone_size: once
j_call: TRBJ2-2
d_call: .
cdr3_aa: CASSLMVSRELFF
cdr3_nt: TGTGCCAGCAGCCTCATGGTTAGCCGGGAGCTGTTTTTT

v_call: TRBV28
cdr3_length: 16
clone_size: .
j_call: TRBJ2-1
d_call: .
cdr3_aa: CASSPWGGVDHNEQFF
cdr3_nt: TGTGCCAGCAGTCCCTGGGGCGGGGTCGACCACAATGAGCAGTTCTTC

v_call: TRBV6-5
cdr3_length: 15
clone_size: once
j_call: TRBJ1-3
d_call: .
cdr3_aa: CASSPTEFGGNTIYF
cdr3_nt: TGTGCCAGCAGTCCGACAGAGTTTGGCGGAAACACCATATATTTT

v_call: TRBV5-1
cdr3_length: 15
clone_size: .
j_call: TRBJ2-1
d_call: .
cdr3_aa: CASSTDSTSPNEQFF
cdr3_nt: TGCGCCAGCAGCACCGATTCGACTAGTCCCAATGAGCAGTTCTTC

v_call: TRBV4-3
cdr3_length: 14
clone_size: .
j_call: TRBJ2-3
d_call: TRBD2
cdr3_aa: CASSQRGSTDTQYF
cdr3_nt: TGCGCCAGCAGCCAGCGGGGGAGCACAGATACGCAGTATTTT

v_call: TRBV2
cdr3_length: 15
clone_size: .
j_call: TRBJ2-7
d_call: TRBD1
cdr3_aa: CASSELTGKAYEQYF
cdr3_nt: TGTGCCAGCAGTGAATTGACAGGGAAAGCTTACGAGCAGTACTTC